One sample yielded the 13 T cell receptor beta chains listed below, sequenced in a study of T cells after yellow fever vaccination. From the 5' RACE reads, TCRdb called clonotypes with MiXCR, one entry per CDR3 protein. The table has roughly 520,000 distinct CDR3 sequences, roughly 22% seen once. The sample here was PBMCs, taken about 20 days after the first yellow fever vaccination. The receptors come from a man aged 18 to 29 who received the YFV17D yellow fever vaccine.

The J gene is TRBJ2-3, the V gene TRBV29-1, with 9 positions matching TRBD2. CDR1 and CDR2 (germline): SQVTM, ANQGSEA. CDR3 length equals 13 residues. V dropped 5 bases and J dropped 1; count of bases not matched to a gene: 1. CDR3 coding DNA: TGCAGCGTTCAGCGGGGGGGCACAGATACGCAGTATTTT. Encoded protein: CSVQRGGTDTQYF.

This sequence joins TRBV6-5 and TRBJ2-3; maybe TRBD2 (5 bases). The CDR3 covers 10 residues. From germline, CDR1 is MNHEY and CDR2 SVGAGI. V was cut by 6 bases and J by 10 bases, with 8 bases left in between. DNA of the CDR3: TGTGCCAGCAGGGGAGACTCGCAGTATTTT. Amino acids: CASRGDSQYF.

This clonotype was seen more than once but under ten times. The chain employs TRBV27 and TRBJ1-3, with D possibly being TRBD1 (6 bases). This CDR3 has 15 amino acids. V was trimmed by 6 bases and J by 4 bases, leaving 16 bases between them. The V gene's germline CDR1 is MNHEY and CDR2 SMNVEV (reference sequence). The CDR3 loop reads CASSPGHRSGNTIYF. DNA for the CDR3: TGTGCCAGCAGCCCGGGACACAGGTCCGGAAACACCATATATTTT.

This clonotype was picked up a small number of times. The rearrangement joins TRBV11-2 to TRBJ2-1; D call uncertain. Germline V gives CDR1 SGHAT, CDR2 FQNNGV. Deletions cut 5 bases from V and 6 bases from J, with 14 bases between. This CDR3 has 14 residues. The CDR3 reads CASSLGAFTNEQFF. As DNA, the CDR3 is TGTGCCAGCAGCCTAGGCGCCTTTACCAATGAGCAGTTCTTC. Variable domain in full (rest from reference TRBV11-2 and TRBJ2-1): EAGVAQSPRYKIIEKRQSVAFWCNPISGHATLYWYQQILGQGPKLLIQFQNNGVVDDSQLPKDRFSAERLKGVDSTLKIQPAKLEDSAVYLCASSLGAFTNEQFFGPGTRLTVL.

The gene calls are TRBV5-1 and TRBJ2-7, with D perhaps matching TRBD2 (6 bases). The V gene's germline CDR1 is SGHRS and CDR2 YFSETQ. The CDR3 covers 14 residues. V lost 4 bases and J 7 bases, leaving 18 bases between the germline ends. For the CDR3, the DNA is TGCGCCAGCAGCCGGGAGCAGGGTGCGGGGGAGCAGTACGTC. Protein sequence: CASSREQGAGEQYV.

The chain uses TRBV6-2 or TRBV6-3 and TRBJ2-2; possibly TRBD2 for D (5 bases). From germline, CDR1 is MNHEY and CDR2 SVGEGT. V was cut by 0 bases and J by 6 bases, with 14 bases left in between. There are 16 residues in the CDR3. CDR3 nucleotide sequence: TGTGCCAGCAGTTACTCGAGAGGGTATGCGGCCGGGGAGCTGTTTTTT. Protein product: CASSYSRGYAAGELFF.

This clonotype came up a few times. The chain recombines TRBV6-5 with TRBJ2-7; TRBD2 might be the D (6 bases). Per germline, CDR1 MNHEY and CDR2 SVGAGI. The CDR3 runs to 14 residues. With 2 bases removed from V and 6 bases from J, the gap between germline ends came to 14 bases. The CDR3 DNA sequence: TGTGCCAGCAGTTACGGGACTTTCGGTAGCGAGCAGTACGTC. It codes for CASSYGTFGSEQYV.

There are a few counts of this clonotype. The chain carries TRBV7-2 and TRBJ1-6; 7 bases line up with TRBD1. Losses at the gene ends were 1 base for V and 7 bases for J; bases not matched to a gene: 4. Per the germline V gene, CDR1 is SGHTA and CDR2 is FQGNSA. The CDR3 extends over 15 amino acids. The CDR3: CASSLVSGGNSPLHF. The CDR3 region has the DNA TGTGCCAGCAGCTTAGTTTCAGGGGGGAATTCACCCCTCCACTTT.

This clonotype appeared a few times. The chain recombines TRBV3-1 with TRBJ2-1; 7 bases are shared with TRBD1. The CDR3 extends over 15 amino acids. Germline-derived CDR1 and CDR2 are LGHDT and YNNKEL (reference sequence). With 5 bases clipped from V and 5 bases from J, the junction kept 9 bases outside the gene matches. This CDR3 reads CASSKQGLYHNEQFF. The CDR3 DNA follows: TGTGCCAGCAGCAAACAGGGGCTTTATCACAATGAGCAGTTCTTC.

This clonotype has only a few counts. CDR3 DNA: TGTGCCAGCAGCGCGCCGACAGGGGGCGAAGCTTTCTTT. Encoded protein: CASSAPTGGEAFF. The chain joins TRBV9 to TRBJ1-1, with 10 bases that match TRBD1. The CDR3 sequence is 13 residues long. The V gene's germline CDR1 is SGDLS and CDR2 YYNGEE. With V trimmed by 3 bases and J by 8 bases, 4 bases remained unmatched.

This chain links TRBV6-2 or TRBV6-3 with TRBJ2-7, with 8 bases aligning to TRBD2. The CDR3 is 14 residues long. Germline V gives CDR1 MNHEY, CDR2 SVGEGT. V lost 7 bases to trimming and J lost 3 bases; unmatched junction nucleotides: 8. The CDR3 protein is CASKFPGGVYEQYF. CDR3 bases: TGTGCCAGCAAGTTCCCGGGAGGGGTCTACGAGCAGTACTTC.

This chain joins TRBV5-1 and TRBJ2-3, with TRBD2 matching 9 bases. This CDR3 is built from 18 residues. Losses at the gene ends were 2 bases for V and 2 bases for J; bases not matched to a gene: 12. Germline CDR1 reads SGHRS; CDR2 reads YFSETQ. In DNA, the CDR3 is TGCGCCAGCAGCTTCCCCCCGGGCGGGGGGGCCCTCACAGATACGCAGTATTTT. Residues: CASSFPPGGGALTDTQYF.

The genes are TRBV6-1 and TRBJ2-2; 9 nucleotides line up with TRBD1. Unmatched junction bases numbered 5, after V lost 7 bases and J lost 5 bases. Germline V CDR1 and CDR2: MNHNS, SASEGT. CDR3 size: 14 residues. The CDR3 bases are TGTGCCAGCACCTGGGACAGGGAAACCGGGGAGCTGTTTTTT. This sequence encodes CASTWDRETGELFF.